The clone carrying this TCR beta chain occurred once. J lost 2 bases, V lost 4 bases, and 10 bases had no gene match. CDR1 and CDR2 from the germline V gene are LGHDT and YNNKEL (reference sequence). This CDR3 contains 18 residues. Methods used by the authors: Estimation of nucleated cell counts was performed using reference gene primer amplification. TCRdb's copy holds only in-frame clones and misses some; the assay was immunoSEQ multiplex PCR. V, J and clone size were drawn from that table, and D and trimming were deduced from the DNA. Of under 250,000 clones in the sample, roughly nine tenths were seen once. The source of the sample is a study of blood T cell repertoires in COVID-19. Whole-study context: Samples came from the United States, Italy and Spain, spanning acute and convalescent COVID-19. The cDNA or gDNA used as material had been derived from T cells, B-cell-depleted T cells, or PBMCs.

Input material: peripheral blood. The chain links TRBV3-1 (or the pseudogene TRBV3-2) to TRBJ2-5, with TRBD2 matching 13 bases. The TCR comes from a woman aged 60-75 years who had recovered from COVID-19. The CDR3 reads CASSRTSGGPTMQETQYF. CDR3 in DNA: TGTGCCAGCAGCCGGACTAGCGGGGGCCCAACGATGCAAGAGACCCAGTACTTC.